The entry that follows covers one TCR beta chain sequence. These data are taken from a study of OX40 agonist ivuxolimab in advanced cancers. The repertoire was sequenced with immunoSEQ multiplex PCR; TCRdb's copy has only in-frame clones and lacks some. The data contain tens of thousands of clones, around 89% of them singletons. This clonotype originated in an adult with an advanced solid tumor such as melanoma, head and neck, liver or kidney cancer. Sequencing used CD4+ or CD8+ T cells sorted from blood, obtained in a trial of the OX40 agonist ivuxolimab.

The CDR3 DNA reads as TGCGCCAGCAGTGGGGGACTAGCGGGAGTCGGGGAGCAGTACTTC. Protein: CASSGGLAGVGEQYF. The chain carries TRBV5-1 and TRBJ2-7; 14 bases fit TRBD2. Looked up from germline, CDR1 is SGHRS and CDR2 is YFSETQ. J was trimmed by 7 bases and V by 5 bases; bases with no gene match: 8. This CDR3 region has 15 residues.